This T cell receptor (beta chain) originates from a study of T cells in Graves' hyperthyroidism and ophthalmopathy. This clonotype was recorded at least ten times. V gave up 4 bases and J gave up 0 bases, with 13 bases separating them. Germline V lookup: CDR1 KGHSH, CDR2 LQKENI. This CDR3 region has 16 residues. From RNA transcripts, TCR beta CDR3 regions were amplified. Using the HTBI primer set, a first-round RT-PCR was run on the TCR CDR3. In TCRdb, the multiplex PCR reads were re-called with MiXCR into one record per CDR3 protein. The repertoire holds about 740,000 distinct CDR3 sequences, 13% to 15% seen once, with roughly 10% in the top ten.

Material for sequencing was blood. The rearrangement uses TRBV18 and TRBJ2-4; a possible D gene is TRBD1 (5 bases). This TCR derives from a woman younger than 30 with Graves' hyperthyroidism. Here the CDR3 DNA reads TGTGCCAGCTCACAGACAGCCGAATTAGCCAAAAACATTCAGTACTTC. It encodes CASSQTAELAKNIQYF.